Following are 9 T cell receptor beta chains from one sample sequenced in a study of blood T cell repertoires in COVID-19. This table comes from immunoSEQ multiplex PCR, and its TCRdb copy is limited to in-frame clones, with some not included. Of tens of thousands of clones in the sample, over 70% were seen once. Sequencing was done on a sample of peripheral blood. Receptors were obtained from a man younger than 40 with COVID-19, enrolled during active disease.

The V and J genes are TRBV19 and TRBJ1-5, with 7 bases lining up with TRBD1. Germline V gives CDR1 LNHDA, CDR2 SQIVND (reference sequence). This CDR3 is 15 amino acids long. V was pared by 0 bases and J by 6 bases, with 5 bases of the junction left unmatched. CDR3 sequence (DNA): TGTGCCAGTAGTATAGAGGCAGGGGGTGGTCAGCCCCAGCATTTT. Translating it yields CASSIEAGGGQPQHF.

V is TRBV6-1 and J is TRBJ2-6; maybe TRBD2 (7 bases). V was cut by 3 bases and J by 2 bases, with 11 bases left in between. The CDR3 spans 16 residues. Germline V gene lookup returns CDR1 MNHNS and CDR2 SASEGT. The CDR3 protein is CASSDGEGAGANVLTF. The CDR3 DNA reads TGTGCCAGCAGTGACGGGGAGGGGGCTGGGGCCAACGTCCTGACTTTC.

The chain combines TRBV6-6 with TRBJ2-7; weak D call: TRBD1 (5 bases). The germline V gene encodes CDR1 MNHNY and CDR2 SVGAGI (reference sequence). The CDR3 runs to 12 residues. Trimming took off 5 bases at V and 6 bases at J, with 11 bases between the two ends. This chain's CDR3 is CASSARGREQYF. CDR3 nucleotides: TGTGCCAGCAGTGCTAGGGGCCGCGAGCAGTACTTC.

This sequence joins TRBV7-2 and TRBJ2-1; TRBD1 agrees at 8 bases. V shed 2 bases, J shed 7 bases, and the junction held 4 bases outside the gene matches. The CDR3 contains 14 residues. CDR1 and CDR2 (germline): SGHTA, FQGNSA. In DNA form, the CDR3 reads TGTGCCAGCAGCTTAACCCGACAGGGGAATGAGCAGTTCTTC. Amino acids: CASSLTRQGNEQFF.

The J gene is TRBJ2-7, the V gene TRBV2; 7 bases are a match to TRBD2. Losses at the gene ends were 4 bases for V and 3 bases for J; bases not matched to a gene: 6. Germline lookup yields CDR1 SNHLY and CDR2 FYNNEI. The CDR3 covers 14 residues. The DNA of the CDR3 is TGTGCCAGCAGTGTATCCAGCGGGGTCTACGAGCAGTACTTC. It encodes CASSVSSGVYEQYF.

The chain carries TRBV4-2 and TRBJ2-3; 11 bases fit TRBD2. The CDR3 loop spans 15 amino acids. Germline V lookup: CDR1 LGHNA, CDR2 YNFKEQ. After removal of 0 bases from V and 9 bases from J, the junction contained 5 bases not matched to a gene. CDR3 residues: CASSQELAGDRTQYF. The DNA for the CDR3 is TGTGCCAGCAGCCAAGAACTAGCGGGAGATCGCACGCAGTATTTT.

The rearrangement uses TRBV18 and TRBJ1-1; D gene unclear. The germline V and J ends were trimmed by 3 bases and 11 bases, with 10 bases remaining between them. Germline CDR1 is KGHSH and CDR2 is LQKENI. The CDR3 extends over 11 amino acids. CDR3 nucleotides: TGTGCCAGCTCACCGGGAGAGGGCGCTTTCTTT. Translating it yields CASSPGEGAFF.

V is TRBV5-1 and J is TRBJ2-5, with 7 nucleotides matching TRBD1. Germline assignment: CDR1 SGHRS and CDR2 YFSETQ. The CDR3 covers 14 residues. V lost 4 bases to trimming and J lost 9 bases; unmatched junction nucleotides: 12. The DNA for the CDR3 is TGCGCCAGCAGCCCGGTAGACAGACAGGGAGCCCAGTACTTC. As protein: CASSPVDRQGAQYF.

This rearrangement joins TRBV5-4 to TRBJ2-1; D is possibly TRBD2 (5 bases). Germline assignment: CDR1 SGHNT and CDR2 YYREEE (reference sequence). Trimming pared 4 bases from V and 0 bases from J, leaving 11 bases between. The CDR3 contains 15 residues. The DNA of the CDR3 is TGTGCCAGCAGCCCTTTGCGGGCCTCCTACAATGAGCAGTTCTTC. This translates into CASSPLRASYNEQFF.